This TCR beta chain comes out of a study of T-cell reconstitution after alpha-beta-depleted transplantation in children. Ten or more counts support this clonotype. Its antigen is not identified. Whole-study findings and limits: There were reportedly several hundred expanded graft clones from which alpha-beta T cells came about two months after transplant. Some patients' high day-60 TCRbeta diversity was attributed to recipient cells surviving conditioning. Hyperexpanded clones declined; after one year, newly produced T cells mostly supplied diversity.

Looked up from germline, CDR1 is DFQATT and CDR2 is SNEGSKA (reference sequence). CDR3 length equals 11 residues. The ends were cut back, 5 bases at V and 6 bases at J, with 10 bases in the middle. Library preparation (for TCRbeta) was performed with unique molecular identifiers. TCRdb processed the PCR reads anew with MiXCR; each CDR3 protein has one entry. The table records roughly 160,000 distinct CDR3 sequences, over 8.5% of them present only once. This chain uses TRBV20-1 with TRBJ1-2, with D perhaps matching TRBD1 (5 bases). This sample comprised PBMCs, obtained before TCRalphabeta/CD19-depleted stem cell transplant. This clonotype was obtained from a boy younger than 10 with acute myeloid leukemia, due to receive a stem cell transplant. CDR3 amino acids: CSAGGTDGYTF. The CDR3, as DNA: TGCAGTGCTGGGGGGACTGATGGCTACACCTTC.